Below are 30 T cell receptor beta chains sequenced from a single sample in a study of blood T cell repertoires in COVID-19. The data were produced by immunoSEQ multiplex PCR, yet TCRdb's version contains in-frame clones alone and is incomplete. The sample records fewer than 110,000 clones, over 70% being singletons. Sequencing was done on a sample of peripheral blood. These TCRs come from a human donor in a cohort sampled during active or convalescent COVID-19.

In DNA, the CDR3 is TGCAGCGTTGTTCGCGGTAAGTCGAGGATTAAGTTCTTC. This sequence encodes CSVVRGKSRIKFF. The rearrangement uses TRBV29-1 and TRBJ2-1, with D unclear. The germline CDR1 and CDR2 sequences are SQVTM and ANQGSEA. The CDR3 spans 13 residues. Trimming shortened V by 4 bases and J by 14 bases, and 21 bases separated the two germline ends.

The chain is built from TRBV15 and TRBJ1-6; D not certain. The CDR3 spans 16 residues. V lost 5 bases to trimming and J lost 5 bases, with 16 bases between them. From germline, CDR1 is LNHNV and CDR2 YYDKDF (reference sequence). The CDR3, as DNA: TGTGCCACCAGCGTCAGAGGAAAGACCCATAATTCACCCCTCCACTTT. This gives the protein CATSVRGKTHNSPLHF.

The V gene is TRBV5-1, the J gene TRBJ1-3; the D gene is possibly TRBD1 (6 bases). Germline-derived CDR1 and CDR2 are SGHRS and YFSETQ. V lost 1 base and J lost 4, with 9 bases in between. The length of the CDR3 is 14 residues. The CDR3 DNA sequence: TGCGCCAGCAGCTTGACAGGGCGAGGAAACACCATATATTTT. Encoded protein: CASSLTGRGNTIYF.

The chain is built from TRBV2 and TRBJ1-5, with D unresolved. Trimming removed 6 bases from V and 1 base from J, with 7 bases in between. The CDR3 spans 13 residues. Germline CDR1 is SNHLY and CDR2 is FYNNEI. The chain's CDR3 is CASRSGSNQPQHF. CDR3 nucleotides: TGTGCCAGCAGATCAGGAAGCAATCAGCCCCAGCATTTT.

This sequence joins TRBV28 and TRBJ1-2; no firm D call. This CDR3 has 14 residues. V was clipped by 0 bases and J by 5 bases, with 10 bases between them. CDR1 and CDR2 from the germline V gene are MDHEN and SYDVKM. The CDR3 DNA is TGTGCCAGCAGTTTATGGGGCCCTCTTTATGGCTACACCTTC. Amino acids: CASSLWGPLYGYTF.

The chain links TRBV7-6 to TRBJ2-7; the match to TRBD1 covers 9 bases. This CDR3 spans 15 amino acids. CDR1 is SGHVS, CDR2 FNYEAQ, per germline. V was clipped by 1 base and J by 4 bases; unmatched bases: 5. CDR3 sequence reads: CASSLEGTGFYEQYF. For the CDR3, the DNA is TGTGCCAGCAGCTTAGAAGGGACAGGGTTTTACGAGCAGTACTTC.

V and J are TRBV7-6 and TRBJ1-6; D is unresolved. Deletions cut 0 bases from V and 2 bases from J, with 11 bases between. The CDR3 runs 17 residues. CDR1 and CDR2 (germline): SGHVS, FNYEAQ. Here the CDR3 reads CASSLANAGPYNSPLHF. CDR3 nucleotides: TGTGCCAGCAGCTTAGCCAACGCGGGTCCCTATAATTCACCCCTCCACTTT.

V gene TRBV6-5 combines with J gene TRBJ2-1; 12 bases fit TRBD2. The CDR3 spans 14 residues. CDR1 and CDR2 from the germline V gene are MNHEY and SVGAGI. Trimming at V came to 5 bases and at J to 7 bases, leaving 3 bases not matched to a gene. The CDR3 DNA sequence: TGTGCCAGCAGTCTAGCGGGGGGGCTGAATGAGCAGTTCTTC. This encodes CASSLAGGLNEQFF.

The rearrangement joins TRBV6-1 to TRBJ1-6, with D perhaps TRBD1 (6 bases). The germline V gene encodes CDR1 MNHNS and CDR2 SASEGT. This CDR3 comprises 13 residues. V shed 8 bases and J shed 5 bases, with 10 bases lying between them. CDR3 region: CASGEGDNSPLHF. The CDR3 DNA sequence: TGTGCCAGCGGAGAGGGGGATAATTCACCCCTCCACTTT.

The sample holds a few counts of this clone. The CDR3 reads CASSRGQVTAYEQYF. The DNA of the CDR3 is TGCGCCAGCAGCCGGGGACAGGTCACAGCCTACGAGCAGTACTTC. This chain links TRBV4-1 with TRBJ2-7, with 8 positions matching TRBD1. Germline CDR1 reads MGHRA; CDR2 reads YSYEKL. The CDR3 consists of 15 residues. Trimming removed 4 bases from V and 2 bases from J; junction bases left unmatched: 7.

The chain links TRBV4-2 to TRBJ1-2, with 9 bases lining up with TRBD1. This CDR3 is 15 amino acids long. V shed 1 base and J 7 bases; nucleotides not matched to a gene: 7. In germline, CDR1 is LGHNA, CDR2 YNFKEQ. Here the CDR3 reads CASSQVTGGKGGYTF. CDR3 nucleotide sequence: TGTGCCAGCAGCCAAGTGACAGGGGGAAAGGGTGGCTACACCTTC.

The V call is TRBV4-1, the J call TRBJ2-7; weak D call: TRBD2 (6 bases). With 0 bases removed from V and 2 bases from J, the gap between germline ends came to 8 bases. Germline V gene sequence: CDR1 MGHRA, CDR2 YSYEKL. The CDR3 spans 14 residues. CDR3 bases: TGCGCCAGCAGCCAAGACCGGAGGGCCTACGAGCAGTACTTC. Its translation is CASSQDRRAYEQYF.

The chain joins TRBV7-2 to TRBJ1-6; D is uncertain. CDR3 size: 12 residues. With 5 bases removed from V and 6 bases from J, the gap between germline ends came to 5 bases. Germline V CDR1 and CDR2: SGHTA, FQGNSA. The CDR3 reads CASSASNSPLHF. The DNA of the CDR3 is TGTGCCAGCAGCGCGAGTAATTCACCCCTCCACTTT.

The chain links TRBV10-2 to TRBJ2-1, with TRBD1 matching over 8 bases. The CDR3 contains 13 residues. Germline CDR1 is WSHSY and CDR2 is SAAADI. V was pared by 6 bases and J by 7 bases, with 5 bases of the junction left unmatched. The CDR3 coding sequence is TGCGCCAGCAGCCGGGACAGGAGGAATGAGCAGTTCTTC. Protein product: CASSRDRRNEQFF.

V gene TRBV19 combines with J gene TRBJ2-3, with TRBD2 as a possible D gene (7 bases). Germline loops: CDR1 LNHDA, CDR2 SQIVND (reference sequence). The ends were cut back, 6 bases at V and 6 bases at J, with 16 bases in the middle. The CDR3 contains 14 residues. CDR3 sequence reads: CASRQGGVRDTQYF. The CDR3 nucleotides are TGTGCCAGTAGACAGGGAGGGGTTCGGGATACGCAGTATTTT.

The V and J genes are TRBV19 and TRBJ1-1; no firm D call. CDR3 length: 12 amino acids. V lost 1 base to trimming and J lost 6 bases, with 6 bases between them. Germline values: CDR1 LNHDA, CDR2 SQIVND (reference sequence). The CDR3 sequence: CASSIGRAEAFF. CDR3 sequence (DNA): TGTGCCAGTAGTATAGGGAGGGCTGAAGCTTTCTTT.

The J gene is TRBJ2-3, the V gene TRBV19, with 10 bases identical to TRBD2. Germline loops: CDR1 LNHDA, CDR2 SQIVND (reference sequence). V trimming: 3 bases; J trimming: 10 bases; junction bases outside the gene matches: 16. The CDR3 is 17 residues long. For the CDR3, the DNA is TGTGCCAGTAGTATCGGGGTAGCGGGGGGCCCTGACGCAGCGCAGTATTTT. It specifies CASSIGVAGGPDAAQYF.

The V gene is TRBV12-3 or TRBV12-4, the J gene TRBJ2-7; D may be TRBD1 (6 bases). With 6 bases removed from V and 13 bases from J, the gap between germline ends came to 19 bases. This CDR3 region has 12 residues. CDR3: CASSRKEQGTYF. In DNA, the CDR3 is TGTGCCAGCAGCCGCAAAGAACAGGGTACTTACTTC.

The chain recombines TRBV5-1 with TRBJ1-5; no definite D call. The V end lost 2 bases, the J end lost 5 bases, and 11 bases lay between the germline ends. The CDR3 has 14 amino acids. The germline gives CDR1 SGHRS, CDR2 YFSETQ. The CDR3 spells CASSFSGRDQPQHF. CDR3 coding DNA: TGCGCCAGCAGCTTCTCCGGGAGGGATCAGCCCCAGCATTTT. Using reference TRBV5-1 and TRBJ1-5 for the parts outside the CDR3, the full variable domain is KAGVTQTPRYLIKTRGQQVTLSCSPISGHRSVSWYQQTPGQGLQFLFEYFSETQRNKGNFPGRFSGRQFSNSRSEMNVSTLELGDSALYLCASSFSGRDQPQHFGDGTRLSIL.

The V and J genes are TRBV7-9 and TRBJ1-2, with D unclear. Trimming pared 1 base from V and 3 bases from J, leaving 6 bases between. CDR3 size: 13 residues. Germline CDR1 SEHNR, CDR2 FQNEAQ (reference sequence). The CDR3 loop reads CASSLDSYYGYTF. In nucleotides, the CDR3 is TGTGCCAGCAGCTTAGACAGTTACTATGGCTACACCTTC.

This clone showed up just once. V is TRBV10-3 and J is TRBJ1-1; D might be TRBD1 (5 bases). The germline V gene has CDR1 ENHRY and CDR2 SYGVKD. Deletions cut 2 bases from V and 5 bases from J, with 18 bases between. This CDR3 is 16 amino acids long. In nucleotides, the CDR3 is TGTGCCATCAGTGAGCTCCTCGGCGGGGCTGGAACTGAAGCTTTCTTT. Residues: CAISELLGGAGTEAFF.

The rearrangement uses TRBV11-2 and TRBJ2-5; D not certain. Trimming shortened V by 1 base and J by 3 bases, and 12 bases separated the two germline ends. This CDR3 has 15 residues. From germline, CDR1 is SGHAT and CDR2 FQNNGV. The CDR3, as DNA: TGTGCCAGCAGCTTAGTCACGGTTGGAGAAGAGACCCAGTACTTC. Translating gives CASSLVTVGEETQYF. The variable domain in full, completed from reference TRBV11-2 and TRBJ2-5, reads EAGVAQSPRYKIIEKRQSVAFWCNPISGHATLYWYQQILGQGPKLLIQFQNNGVVDDSQLPKDRFSAERLKGVDSTLKIQPAKLEDSAVYLCASSLVTVGEETQYFGPGTRLLVL.

The J gene is TRBJ2-1, the V gene TRBV28; 11 bases match TRBD2. V gave up 5 bases and J gave up 2 bases; unmatched junction bases: 2. CDR1 and CDR2 from the germline V gene are MDHEN and SYDVKM. CDR3 length: 15 residues. The CDR3 sequence is CASSVTSGAYNEQFF. The CDR3 region has the DNA TGTGCCAGCAGTGTGACTAGCGGGGCCTACAATGAGCAGTTCTTC.

V usage is TRBV7-2 and J usage is TRBJ2-2; D might be TRBD2 (5 bases). V was shortened by 5 bases and J by 3 bases, with 13 bases between the two germline ends. Germline CDR1 SGHTA, CDR2 FQGNSA. The CDR3 consists of 15 residues. The CDR3 DNA reads as TGTGCCAGCAGCCCCAGAGGGCAGTACACCGGGGAGCTGTTTTTT. Its protein product is CASSPRGQYTGELFF.

This clone was seen a few times. V usage is TRBV19 and J usage is TRBJ2-1; tentatively, D is TRBD2 (6 bases). The CDR3 spans 14 residues. Germline lookup yields CDR1 LNHDA and CDR2 SQIVND (reference sequence). V lost 3 bases and J lost 5, with 11 bases in between. The CDR3, as DNA: TGTGCCAGTAGTATGGGACTGATACACAATGAGCAGTTCTTC. This encodes CASSMGLIHNEQFF.

The CDR3 nucleotides read TGTGCCAGCAGCCCCGGACAGGGGTGGTACGAGCAGTACTTC. Translation: CASSPGQGWYEQYF. The chain recombines TRBV5-5 with TRBJ2-7; 9 bases map to TRBD1. Trimming at V came to 4 bases and at J to 4 bases, leaving 6 bases not matched to a gene. Germline V gene data show CDR1 as SGHKS and CDR2 as YYEKEE (reference sequence). This CDR3 contains 14 residues. Looking up the rest from reference TRBV5-5 and TRBJ2-7 gives the full variable domain: DAGVTQSPTHLIKTRGQQVTLRCSPISGHKSVSWYQQVLGQGPQFIFQYYEKEERGRGNFPDRFSARQFPNYSSELNVNALLLGDSALYLCASSPGQGWYEQYFGPGTRLTVT.

J is TRBJ1-4 and V is TRBV4-3, with D possibly TRBD1 on 5 matching bases. Germline CDR1 is LGHNA and CDR2 is YSLEER. The CDR3 totals 16 residues. Deletions cut 1 base from V and 0 bases from J, with 9 bases between. The CDR3 loop reads CASSQGGGATNEKLFF. The DNA of the CDR3 is TGCGCCAGCAGCCAAGGGGGAGGGGCAACTAATGAAAAACTGTTTTTT.

The chain joins TRBV28 to TRBJ2-3, with 7 bases aligning to TRBD1. This CDR3 comprises 18 residues. V trimming: 5 bases; J trimming: 0 bases; junction bases outside the gene matches: 14. Germline CDR1 is MDHEN and CDR2 is SYDVKM. The chain's CDR3 is CASSITTFTGQSTDTQYF. The CDR3 DNA sequence: TGTGCCAGCAGTATTACAACCTTCACGGGACAGAGCACAGATACGCAGTATTTT.

The chain recombines TRBV6-5 with TRBJ1-1; a possible D gene is TRBD1 (5 bases). In germline, CDR1 is MNHEY, CDR2 SVGAGI. The length of the CDR3 is 13 residues. V dropped 7 bases and J dropped 5 bases, with 14 bases sitting between them. Written as DNA, the CDR3 is TGTGCCAGCACTGGACAACCGAGGACTGAAGCTTTCTTT. Residues: CASTGQPRTEAFF.

The chain uses TRBV4-1 and TRBJ2-4, with 8 bases lining up with TRBD2. The CDR3 is 16 residues long. V lost 4 bases to trimming and J lost 2 bases; unmatched junction nucleotides: 7. CDR1 and CDR2 (germline): MGHRA, YSYEKL. CDR3 in DNA: TGCGCCAGCAGCCCCCTTGGCGGGGGGCCCAAAAACATTCAGTACTTC. Protein sequence: CASSPLGGGPKNIQYF.